Listed below are T cell receptor beta chains from one sample, sequenced in a study of blood T cell repertoires in COVID-19. Using immunoSEQ multiplex PCR, the repertoire was profiled, and TCRdb retains in-frame clones only, with some absent. The profile shows some 80,000 clones, under 80% of them singletons. The sequenced material came from peripheral blood. The receptor set was obtained from a man in his 60s with COVID-19, enrolled during active disease. Both conserved end residues are part of each CDR3. Each record gives: D gene, V gene, J gene, clone size, CDR3 DNA, CDR3 protein. The D gene is left open where the match is weak. Size is stated for part of the rows, as once, few or many counts, or as a class when the clone is expanded.

d_gene: NA
v_gene: TRBV5-5
j_gene: TRBJ1-5
abundance: NA
CDR3nt: TGTGCCAGCAGAGCAGGGGCTGGGAATCAGCCCCAGCATTTT
CDR3aa: CASRAGAGNQPQHF

d_gene: TRBD2
v_gene: TRBV6-5
j_gene: TRBJ2-3
abundance: NA
CDR3nt: TGTGCCAGCAGTTTATTAGCGGGAGCGGTCACAGATACGCAGTATTTT
CDR3aa: CASSLLAGAVTDTQYF

d_gene: TRBD2
v_gene: TRBV11-3
j_gene: TRBJ2-1
abundance: NA
CDR3nt: TGTGCCAGCAGAACAGGACTAGCGGGGTCCCTATACAATGAGCAGTTCTTC
CDR3aa: CASRTGLAGSLYNEQFF

d_gene: NA
v_gene: TRBV25-1
j_gene: TRBJ2-3
abundance: NA
CDR3nt: TGTGCCAGCATGTCTCGGAACTTGAGGACGCAGTATTTT
CDR3aa: CASMSRNLRTQYF

d_gene: NA
v_gene: TRBV19
j_gene: TRBJ2-1
abundance: NA
CDR3nt: TGTGCCTCCACCGGCGGGGGCACCCCGCGGGAGCAGTTCTTC
CDR3aa: CASTGGGTPREQFF

d_gene: NA
v_gene: TRBV7-2
j_gene: TRBJ2-7
abundance: NA
CDR3nt: TGTGCCAGCAGCTGGGGGACTGGAGGTGATGGGCAGTACTTC
CDR3aa: CASSWGTGGDGQYF

d_gene: TRBD1
v_gene: TRBV5-1
j_gene: TRBJ2-2
abundance: NA
CDR3nt: TGCGCCAGCAGCCCTAGGACAGGGTACACCGGGGAGCTGTTTTTT
CDR3aa: CASSPRTGYTGELFF

d_gene: TRBD1
v_gene: TRBV2
j_gene: TRBJ1-2
abundance: many
CDR3nt: TGTGCCAGCAGTACACCGGGACAGGGCGAGTGGGGCTACACCTTC
CDR3aa: CASSTPGQGEWGYTF

d_gene: TRBD1
v_gene: TRBV6-5
j_gene: TRBJ1-2
abundance: NA
CDR3nt: TGTGCCAGCAGTCGACAGGGAATTGTGGATGGCTACACCTTC
CDR3aa: CASSRQGIVDGYTF

d_gene: NA
v_gene: TRBV18
j_gene: TRBJ1-4
abundance: few
CDR3nt: TGTGCCAGCTCACCACCTAGGTCAGGGCTCGGTGAAAAACTGTTTTTT
CDR3aa: CASSPPRSGLGEKLFF

d_gene: NA
v_gene: TRBV7-9
j_gene: TRBJ1-1
abundance: NA
CDR3nt: TGTGCCAGCAGCTTAGATCGGGTCGACACTGAAGCTTTCTTT
CDR3aa: CASSLDRVDTEAFF

d_gene: NA
v_gene: TRBV5-1
j_gene: TRBJ2-5
abundance: NA
CDR3nt: TGCGCCAGCAGCTTGGAACGGGGAGGCGAGACCCAGTACTTC
CDR3aa: CASSLERGGETQYF

d_gene: NA
v_gene: TRBV7-9
j_gene: TRBJ1-2
abundance: few
CDR3nt: TGTGCCAGCAGCCTCGACTTCTATGGCTACACCTTC
CDR3aa: CASSLDFYGYTF

d_gene: NA
v_gene: TRBV3-1/TRBV3-2
j_gene: TRBJ2-1
abundance: NA
CDR3nt: TGTGCCAGCAGCGGGGGGGCGGATGAGCAGTTCTTC
CDR3aa: CASSGGADEQFF

d_gene: NA
v_gene: TRBV5-4
j_gene: TRBJ2-1
abundance: NA
CDR3nt: TGTGCCAGCAGAACAGACAATGAGCAGTTCTTC
CDR3aa: CASRTDNEQFF

d_gene: TRBD1
v_gene: TRBV9
j_gene: TRBJ2-7
abundance: NA
CDR3nt: TGTGCCAGCAGCCCACGGGACAGGGCCTTCTCCTACGAGCAGTACTTC
CDR3aa: CASSPRDRAFSYEQYF

d_gene: TRBD1
v_gene: TRBV19
j_gene: TRBJ1-2
abundance: few
CDR3nt: TGTGCCAGCCTGACAGGGTCTTATGGCTACACCTTC
CDR3aa: CASLTGSYGYTF

d_gene: TRBD1
v_gene: TRBV15
j_gene: TRBJ1-1
abundance: NA
CDR3nt: TGTGCCACGCTTCCTAAGGCTTCCGGGACAGCACTAACTGAAGCTTTCTTT
CDR3aa: CATLPKASGTALTEAFF

d_gene: NA
v_gene: TRBV30
j_gene: TRBJ2-7
abundance: NA
CDR3nt: TGTGCCTGGAGTCCCACTAGCCGCGAGCAGTACTTC
CDR3aa: CAWSPTSREQYF

d_gene: NA
v_gene: TRBV6-1
j_gene: TRBJ2-2
abundance: NA
CDR3nt: TGTGCCAGCAGTGAACTCAGAAACACCGGGGAGCTGTTTTTT
CDR3aa: CASSELRNTGELFF

d_gene: TRBD1
v_gene: TRBV7-9
j_gene: TRBJ2-5
abundance: NA
CDR3nt: TGTGCCAGCAGCCAGGGGGCGGGAGAGACCCAGTACTTC
CDR3aa: CASSQGAGETQYF

d_gene: TRBD1
v_gene: TRBV6-5
j_gene: TRBJ1-2
abundance: NA
CDR3nt: TGTGTCAGCAGGATGGGACAGTATGATGGCTACACCTTC
CDR3aa: CVSRMGQYDGYTF

d_gene: TRBD1
v_gene: TRBV4-1
j_gene: TRBJ1-4
abundance: few
CDR3nt: TGCGCCAGCAGCCAAGACAGGGACAGAGCTTCAACTAATGAAAAACTGTTTTTT
CDR3aa: CASSQDRDRASTNEKLFF

d_gene: NA
v_gene: TRBV5-1
j_gene: TRBJ2-3
abundance: NA
CDR3nt: TGCGCCAGCAGCTTGGCCCCGGGCACAGATACGCAGTATTTT
CDR3aa: CASSLAPGTDTQYF

d_gene: NA
v_gene: TRBV24-1
j_gene: TRBJ1-1
abundance: NA
CDR3nt: TGTGCCACCAGTGAGGAGGTCGCCCGCTTTGGCACTGAAGCTTTCTTT
CDR3aa: CATSEEVARFGTEAFF

d_gene: TRBD2
v_gene: TRBV11-3
j_gene: TRBJ2-5
abundance: NA
CDR3nt: TGTGCCAGCAGCCCTGGGGGGGGTAAAGAGACCCAGTACTTC
CDR3aa: CASSPGGGKETQYF

d_gene: NA
v_gene: TRBV10-3
j_gene: TRBJ1-2
abundance: NA
CDR3nt: TGTGCCATCATGACGGTTTCGGGCTATGGCTACACCTTC
CDR3aa: CAIMTVSGYGYTF

d_gene: NA
v_gene: TRBV7-3
j_gene: TRBJ2-1
abundance: NA
CDR3nt: TGTGCCAGCAGCTTAGCCCATAGTCCCTACAATGAGCAGTTCTTC
CDR3aa: CASSLAHSPYNEQFF

d_gene: NA
v_gene: TRBV7-9
j_gene: TRBJ1-6
abundance: NA
CDR3nt: TGTGCCAGCAGCACCAGGAGAGGGCCCCTCCACTTT
CDR3aa: CASSTRRGPLHF

d_gene: NA
v_gene: TRBV5-4
j_gene: TRBJ2-5
abundance: NA
CDR3nt: TGTGCCAGCAGCTTTTCAGTCCAAGAGACCCAGTACTTC
CDR3aa: CASSFSVQETQYF

d_gene: NA
v_gene: TRBV7-2
j_gene: TRBJ1-1
abundance: NA
CDR3nt: TGTGCCAGCAGCCTTTTCGCGAACGGTCTGAACACTGAAGCTTTCTTT
CDR3aa: CASSLFANGLNTEAFF

d_gene: TRBD1
v_gene: TRBV27
j_gene: TRBJ2-3
abundance: once
CDR3nt: TGTGCCAGCAGTCCCGGACAGGGAAGGACAGATACGCAGTATTTT
CDR3aa: CASSPGQGRTDTQYF

d_gene: NA
v_gene: TRBV10-3
j_gene: TRBJ1-1
abundance: few
CDR3nt: TGTGCCATCACCCAGACTTTACAGGGTCAAGGGGCTGAAGCTTTCTTT
CDR3aa: CAITQTLQGQGAEAFF

d_gene: NA
v_gene: TRBV2
j_gene: TRBJ1-2
abundance: NA
CDR3nt: TGTGCCAGCGGGACAAACTATGGCTACACCTTC
CDR3aa: CASGTNYGYTF

d_gene: NA
v_gene: TRBV3-1/TRBV3-2
j_gene: TRBJ1-2
abundance: NA
CDR3nt: TGTGCCAGCAGCCAAGTTCTACAGGGCATGGGCTACACCTTC
CDR3aa: CASSQVLQGMGYTF

d_gene: NA
v_gene: TRBV7-2
j_gene: TRBJ1-5
abundance: NA
CDR3nt: TGTGCCAGCAGCGTAATGGGGGGGATCGAGCCCCAGCATTTT
CDR3aa: CASSVMGGIEPQHF

d_gene: TRBD1
v_gene: TRBV25-1
j_gene: TRBJ1-6
abundance: NA
CDR3nt: TGTGCCAGCAGTCCCCGGGACAGGTCAAATTCACCCCTCCACTTT
CDR3aa: CASSPRDRSNSPLHF

d_gene: TRBD2
v_gene: TRBV5-4
j_gene: TRBJ2-3
abundance: NA
CDR3nt: TGTGCCAGCAGCTTACGGACTAGCGGGAGAGAGGGCACAGATACGCAGTATTTT
CDR3aa: CASSLRTSGREGTDTQYF

d_gene: TRBD2
v_gene: TRBV6-5
j_gene: TRBJ2-5
abundance: NA
CDR3nt: TGTGCCAGCAGCATTACTAGCGGACAGAAGACCCAGTACTTC
CDR3aa: CASSITSGQKTQYF

d_gene: NA
v_gene: TRBV9
j_gene: TRBJ1-6
abundance: many
CDR3nt: TGTGCCAGCACGGGGGCCTATAATTCACCCCTCCACTTT
CDR3aa: CASTGAYNSPLHF

d_gene: NA
v_gene: TRBV6-6
j_gene: TRBJ1-5
abundance: NA
CDR3nt: TGTGCCAGCAGTGTGACAGTGAATCAGCCCCAGCATTTT
CDR3aa: CASSVTVNQPQHF

d_gene: NA
v_gene: TRBV15
j_gene: TRBJ2-7
abundance: NA
CDR3nt: TGTGCCACCAGCAGAGATAAAGCGGGCCCTCGTTCCTACGAGCAGTACTTC
CDR3aa: CATSRDKAGPRSYEQYF